What follows describes a single TCR beta chain. These data are taken from a study of identical twins. From the 5' RACE reads, TCRdb called clonotypes with MiXCR, one entry per CDR3 protein. The data hold about 570,000 distinct CDR3 sequences, with 7.5% to 10% observed a single time. Germline CDR1 MDHEN, CDR2 SYDVKM. V lost 6 bases and J lost 7, with 13 bases in between. This CDR3 has 13 amino acids. The data were also submitted as part of a second study, on yellow fever vaccine responses in identical twins.

The chain employs TRBV28 and TRBJ2-1; D unclear. The origin of this receptor is a woman between 18 and 30 years old in good health. Sequenced: PBMCs. CDR3 loop: CASSLGHFNEQFF. The CDR3 nucleotides read TGTGCCAGCAGCCTTGGGCATTTTAATGAGCAGTTCTTC.